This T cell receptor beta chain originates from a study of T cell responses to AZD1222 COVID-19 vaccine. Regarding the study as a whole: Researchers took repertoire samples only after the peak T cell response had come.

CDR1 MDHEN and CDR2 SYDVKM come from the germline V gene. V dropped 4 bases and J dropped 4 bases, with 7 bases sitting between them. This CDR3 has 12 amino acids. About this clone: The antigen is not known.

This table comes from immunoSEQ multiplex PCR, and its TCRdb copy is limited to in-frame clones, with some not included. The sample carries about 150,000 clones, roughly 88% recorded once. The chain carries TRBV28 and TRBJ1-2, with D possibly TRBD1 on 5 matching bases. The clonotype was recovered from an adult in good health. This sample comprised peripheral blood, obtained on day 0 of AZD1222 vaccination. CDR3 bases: TGTGCCAGCAGTTCAGGGACCTATGGCTACACCTTC. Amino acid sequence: CASSSGTYGYTF.